The subject of this entry is one TCR beta chain. Its antigen is currently unknown. MiXCR, applied by TCRdb to the reads, yields one record per CDR3 protein. The data contain roughly 630,000 distinct CDR3 sequences, less than 25% of them seen just once; the ten biggest clones take up less than 10%. This sample stems from a study of T cell repertoires in cytomegalovirus infection. Overall study context: Through public TCR beta signatures, both CMV infection and matching HLA type were indicated. General observations from the study: Carriage of CMV together with the relevant HLA was identifiable through cumulative public TCR beta family frequency.

From germline, CDR1 is SGHRS and CDR2 YFSETQ. Trimming took off 4 bases at V and 3 bases at J, with 16 bases between the two ends. The CDR3 is 15 residues long. This rearrangement joins TRBV5-1 to TRBJ1-2; no definite D call. This receptor was obtained from a human donor in good health (CMV status not recorded). Some clones in this sample may be carry-over from other donors' samples. The sample consisted of CD8+ T cells from PBMCs. DNA for the CDR3: TGCGCCAGCAGCCCGGACGGGAGGGATTACTATGGCTACACCTTC. Translated, it gives CASSPDGRDYYGYTF.